This T cell receptor beta chain was captured by sequencing in a study of cytomegalovirus exposure and HLA in healthy donors (dated by TCRdb to between 2016 and 2019). At the level of the whole study: In an earlier analysis of under 600 of the donors, approximately 300 Gb of sequence data and 90 million to 120 million unique TCR beta sequences from about 179 million T cells were reported. Roughly 290 gigabases of sequencing data and around 90 million unique TCR sequences made up an early release that covered fewer than 650 HLA-typed donors. Of the roughly 400 genotyped donors, around 81% fell in the genetic ancestry cluster associated with self-reported Caucasian donors. The aim of the study was to test whether cataloging public T cell receptors could identify signatures of past pathogen exposure. The T cell repertoires of some 670 subjects were profiled by immunosequencing and related to cytomegalovirus serostatus. Along with the approximately 700-subject first cohort, a separate validation cohort of roughly 110 different subjects was used. To predict cytomegalovirus infection status, the study combined high-throughput TCR immunosequencing, statistical association of individual TCRs with disease status, and machine learning. In a later analysis, previously published TCR beta repertoires from more than 500 donors were re-analyzed and high-resolution HLA genotyping was added so that TCR occurrence patterns could be studied. The later analysis used no new phenotypic data to find candidate immune exposures, relying instead on TCR beta sequences and their occurrence across donors. To decide whether each TCR beta V gene segment behaved as functional or pseudogenic, an earlier analysis of approximately 620 of the donors relied on high-throughput TCR beta sequencing. Alongside the repertoire data, information on donor age, sex, ethnicity and CMV serostatus was compiled. A later genetic analysis used genome-wide SNP genotypes for 398 of the 666 donors, treating that subset as a discovery cohort. All discovery cohort repertoires had been generated on a single sequencing platform. HLA typing covered class I and class II loci at four-digit resolution. The number of typed donors differed by locus: roughly 629-630 for A, B, C, DRB1 and DQB1; 500 to 550 for DQA1; approximately 610 for DPA1; and some 450 for DPB1. About 5 DR-DQ haplotypes were handled as single units for association and clustering, since linkage in the cohort was strong. Across 398 genotyped donors of the cohort, an average of approximately 240,000 unique TCR beta nucleotide sequences per donor were sequenced, and around 20% of those sequences were non-productive. Beyond this particular receptor, the publication reports: In a later analysis, several top co-occurrence clusters were reported to appear linked to parvovirus B19, influenza, CMV and Epstein-Barr virus. In this cohort, only TCR beta chains were sequenced, and detectable features were limited by the absence of alpha or paired-chain data. Presence/absence analyses assumed roughly uniform sequencing depth across donors, an assumption that may not hold. In a later analysis, TCR association rates were found to vary across HLA loci, with the most associated TCRs seen for DRB1 alleles and the fewest for HLA-C alleles. Most TCR sequences were seen in very few donors, while some public TCRs were found in many individuals. A further reported finding was that TCR beta sequences accurately predicted the HLA-A and HLA-B alleles for most subjects in the first cohort. In a later genetic analysis, a missense DCLRE1C variant was associated with V-gene and J-gene trimming of TCR beta chains, and the association was replicated in an independent cohort. The earlier analysis of some 560 of the donors excluded approximately 15 rarely observed V segments, including chromosome 9 orphons, because counts were too low. In an earlier analysis of approximately 590 of the donors, most TCR beta V segments appeared in productive rearrangements about 87% or about 30% of the time, broadly matching IMGT annotations. A later analysis found that most CMV-associated TCR beta chains appeared HLA-restricted, with HLA associations seemingly driven largely by CMV exposure. In the study, 150 to 200 TCR beta chains were listed as associated with cytomegalovirus. The sequencing pipeline was judged likely to have produced a cluster of highly shared sequence variants as a technical artifact. HLA typing was unavailable for some donors at each locus, so association tests used only the typed subset. Correlated functional status among segregating V segments might be attributable to linkage disequilibrium, but an unknown experimental factor could not be ruled out. Compared with the roughly 700-donor mean, donors in an Asian-associated ancestry cluster had fewer N-insertions in productive TCRs, according to a later genetic analysis. In vitro tests confirmed that a few of the cytomegalovirus-associated TCR beta chains recognize cytomegalovirus antigens. Cytomegalovirus status was reported to be diagnosed by the classifier with high specificity and sensitivity in both the original and validation cohorts. When HLA alleles, especially DR and DQ, strongly co-occurred, TCR associations were difficult to assign to individual alleles. The authors suggested that the approach could potentially be generalized to other disease states and immunological phenotypes. Specific HLA alleles were associated with roughly 16,000 TCR beta sequences at a false discovery rate of 0.05 in a later analysis. CMV serostatus was the only immune exposure information available for the cohort. In a later analysis, HLA-associated TCR beta chains were found to be more clonally expanded and to have lower generation probabilities than equally common non-associated chains.

In regard to this clone: No cognate antigen has been identified for it. No base quality values were provided; no much bigger clone lies one nucleotide off.

Libraries were constructed by the immunoSEQ multiplex PCR assay. For the multiplex PCR, a mixture combining 60 forward primers for TCR Vbeta segments and 13 reverse primers for TCR Jbeta segments was used. The CDR3 region of rearranged TCR beta genes was amplified from genomic DNA with a multiplex PCR assay. Amplified TCR beta libraries were sequenced as 87-base-pair reads on the Illumina HiSeq System. In the original analysis: A later analysis tallied roughly 80 million unique TCR beta chains across the approximately 670 repertoires, and about 10 million of those chains were shared by two or more donors. To remove PCR and sequencing errors, raw reads were error-corrected and collapsed into unique sequences using a nearest-neighbor algorithm that merged closely related sequences. CDR3 sequences were aligned to IMGT reference sequences to assign V, D and J gene segments. For a sequence to be retained, a match of at least six nucleotides was required to both a V gene segment and a J gene segment. A rearrangement was called productive if the CDR3 had no stop codons and remained in frame with V and J, and every other rearrangement was called non-productive. CDR3 was defined by IMGT convention, running from the second conserved V-encoded cysteine to the conserved J-encoded phenylalanine. Sequences without an unambiguous match to a single V gene segment were excluded from the earlier analysis of 587 of the donors. An earlier analysis of fewer than 650 of the donors classified V segments as functional when productive rearrangements were above 56.7% and as segregating when the standard deviation between donors was above 5%. A statistical classification framework was developed to diagnose cytomegalovirus status using the catalog of TCR beta chain sequences. V and J gene assignment, in a later analysis, came from comparing TCR nucleotide sequences with IMGT/GENE-DB human TR gene sequences. Using the TCRdist pipeline, a later analysis assigned CDR3 sequences along with most-parsimonious VDJ recombination scenarios. In a later analysis, each TCR beta chain was defined by its CDR3 amino acid sequence together with its V-gene family, and reads without a unique V-gene family were excluded. In a later analysis, 550 to 650 highly shared, low-generation-probability nucleotide sequences were removed to address suspected cross-contamination and a sequencing artifact. In a later analysis, a clonal expansion index for each public chain was calculated from normalized within-repertoire ranks of inferred template counts. In a later analysis, generation probabilities were computed using a VDJ recombination model fitted to out-of-frame rearrangements, and the results were checked against IGoR. A later analysis scored TCR-TCR, TCR-HLA and TCR-CMV co-occurrence with hypergeometric tests, applying a repertoire-size bias correction to TCR pairs. To estimate false discovery rates, a later analysis permuted the HLA or CMV assignments 20 times. In a later analysis, co-occurring TCRs were grouped using DBSCAN, and TCRdist sequence similarity was added for clustering within HLA-allele-positive subsets. Repertoires with fewer than 30,000 or more than 120,000 public chains were left out of co-occurrence clustering, as were five repertoires with anomalous nucleotide sharing. TCRdb obtained this table from immuneACCESS and retained in-frame rearrangements with V and J assigned. These tables miss some clones; where compared with another copy, unresolved V genes account for less than half of the shortfall, and the remainder is unexplained. Clone size and V and J calls were adopted from that table, with D and trimming inferred from the DNA. The sample has 100,000 to 150,000 clones on record, 8.5% to 10% of them singletons. The ten largest clones take up 4.5% to 6% of the sample.

The cohort consisted of 666 healthy bone marrow donors. All cohort members were sampled while nominally healthy, although unrecorded immune exposures were likely present. The donor was CMV seronegative and belonged to the group of 352 seronegative cohort members. Every donor gave a peripheral blood sample, and the peripheral blood mononuclear cells from that sample were used for TCR beta sequencing. Genomic DNA was extracted from the blood cell samples with the Qiagen DNeasy Blood Extraction Kit. The clonotype originates from a middle-aged man in good health and CMV-seronegative. Sequenced input: PBMCs.

CDR3 reads: CASSQEGKAGEAFF. The DNA sequence reads TGCGCCAGCAGCCAAGAAGGGAAGGCAGGGGAAGCTTTCTTT. The chain is assembled from TRBV4-1 and TRBJ1-1; TRBD1 could be the D gene, as 5 bases match. V loses 0 bases, J loses 8 bases, and the germline ends lie 13 bases apart. From its cysteine to its phenylalanine, the CDR3 spans 14 amino acids. Only CDR3 DNA is held: 42 bases, read in frame from base 1. The germline V gene encodes CDR1 MGHRA and CDR2 YSYEKL.